The source of this T cell receptor (beta chain) is a study of CD8+ T cells in alopecia areata. Indicated treatment: oral pan-JAK inhibitor, 5-10 mg twice daily. PBMC-derived CD4+ and CD8+ T cells were sorted. This clone was observed a handful of times. Following extraction, RNA underwent reverse transcription to cDNA, which served as the sequencing template. TCRdb's table, derived via immunoSEQ multiplex PCR, lists solely in-frame clones and lacks some. The table shows around 190,000 clones, with approximately 56% occurring only once. The source of this sequence is a human donor with alopecia areata. This sample comprised CD4+ T cells sorted from blood, obtained at week 4, from a patient treated with tofacitinib.

The CDR3 DNA sequence: TGTGCCAGCAGCTCAGAAGGGACAGGGGTTTCCGAGCAGTACTTC. It yields the protein CASSSEGTGVSEQYF. The rearrangement uses TRBV7-9 and TRBJ2-7; 10 nucleotides match TRBD1. With 4 bases clipped from V and 6 bases from J, the junction kept 9 bases outside the gene matches. CDR3 size: 15 residues. CDR1 SEHNR and CDR2 FQNEAQ come from the germline V gene (reference sequence).